What follows are 9 T cell receptor beta chains derived from one specimen sequenced in a study of cytotoxic CD8 clonotypes in ibrutinib-treated CLL. Generated by immunoSEQ multiplex PCR, the TCRdb table keeps only in-frame clones and is missing some. The sample has 80,000 to 95,000 clones; about 85% are singletons. The sequencing used PBMCs, collected after 12 months of ibrutinib treatment. The receptors come from a human donor with chronic lymphocytic leukemia.

V and J are TRBV10-3 and TRBJ1-2; D call uncertain. With 0 bases removed from V and 3 bases from J, the gap between germline ends came to 5 bases. The CDR3 runs to 13 residues. Germline V gene data show CDR1 as ENHRY and CDR2 as SYGVKD. CDR3 coding DNA: TGTGCCATCAGTGAGTCCGAGGACTATGGCTACACCTTC. It encodes CAISESEDYGYTF.

This clone was seen more than once but under ten times. In DNA, the CDR3 is TGTGCCTGGAGCAGGGGTAGGGTCACTGAAGCTTTCTTT. Translation: CAWSRGRVTEAFF. V is TRBV30 and J is TRBJ1-1; D perhaps matches TRBD1 (6 bases). The CDR3 length is 13 residues. Germline V CDR1 and CDR2: GTSNPN, SVGIG (reference sequence). Trimming took off 3 bases at V and 4 bases at J, with 12 bases between the two ends.

This clone was detected only a few times. Other nucleotide sequences in the sample specify the same CDR3. This chain links TRBV30 with TRBJ1-2, with D unresolved. Trimming took 2 bases from V and 0 from J, leaving 4 bases between them. The CDR3 covers 12 residues. Looked up from germline, CDR1 is GTSNPN and CDR2 is SVGIG (reference sequence). In nucleotides, the CDR3 is TGTGCCTGGAGTAGATCTAACTATGGCTACACCTTC. Its protein product is CAWSRSNYGYTF. Combining the CDR3 with reference TRBV30 and TRBJ1-2 gives the whole variable domain SQTIHQWPATLVQPVGSPLSLECTVEGTSNPNLYWYRQAAGRGLQLLFYSVGIGQISSEVPQNLSASRPQDRQFILSSKKLLLSDSGFYLCAWSRSNYGYTFGSGTRLTVV.

The rearrangement links TRBV5-1 to TRBJ2-7; unclear D gene. There are 12 residues in the CDR3. V lost 0 bases and J lost 6, with 7 bases in between. The germline V gene encodes CDR1 SGHRS and CDR2 YFSETQ. CDR3 in DNA: TGCGCCAGCAGCTTGGCCTTCTCCGAGCAGTACTTC. As protein: CASSLAFSEQYF.

The chain is built from TRBV4-1 and TRBJ2-3, with TRBD2 matching over 10 bases. This CDR3 is 16 amino acids long. The germline CDR1 and CDR2 sequences are MGHRA and YSYEKL. V shed 4 bases, J shed 4 bases, and the junction held 8 bases outside the gene matches. The CDR3 loop is CASSLGGTSVADTQYF. The DNA for the CDR3 is TGCGCCAGCAGCCTGGGGGGGACTAGCGTAGCAGATACGCAGTATTTT.

Concerning this clone itself: This CDR3 is also generated by other DNA sequences in the sample. V usage is TRBV18 and J usage is TRBJ2-7; 12 nucleotides match TRBD1. Germline CDR1 is KGHSH and CDR2 is LQKENI. The J segment lost 10 bases and the V segment lost 3 bases, leaving 7 bases of the junction unmatched. CDR3 length: 14 amino acids. The CDR3 coding sequence is TGTGCCAGCTCACCGGGACAGGGGGCGCGTGAACAGTACTTC. Encoded protein: CASSPGQGAREQYF.

The gene calls are TRBV19 and TRBJ2-2; D ambiguous. Germline V lookup: CDR1 LNHDA, CDR2 SQIVND (reference sequence). The CDR3 covers 14 residues. V shed 5 bases and J shed 2 bases, with 9 bases lying between them. CDR3 region: CASSPTVNTGELFF. Written as DNA, the CDR3 is TGTGCCAGTAGTCCGACGGTCAACACCGGGGAGCTGTTTTTT.

This chain joins TRBV29-1 and TRBJ2-3; 13 nucleotides agree with TRBD2. CDR1 is SQVTM, CDR2 ANQGSEA, per germline. J lost 5 bases, V lost 6 bases, and 5 bases had no gene match. This CDR3 is built from 14 residues. The CDR3 region has the DNA TGCAGCGTCCCCGGGACTAGCGGGAAAGATACGCAGTATTTT. It encodes CSVPGTSGKDTQYF.

V and J are TRBV5-1 and TRBJ2-5; TRBD1 matches 12 bases. Germline trimming cut 4 bases from V and 5 bases from J; bases unmatched to any gene: 6. CDR3 length equals 15 residues. Germline lookup yields CDR1 SGHRS and CDR2 YFSETQ. The CDR3 DNA sequence: TGCGCCAGCAGCCGCCGGGACAGGGGGCGGGAGACCCAGTACTTC. This codes for CASSRRDRGRETQYF.